Sequencing of this TCR beta chain was carried out in a study of blood T cell repertoires in COVID-19. As processed by the authors: For nucleated cells, counts were estimated from reference gene primer amplification. Generated by immunoSEQ multiplex PCR, the TCRdb table keeps only in-frame clones and is missing some. Clone size and the V and J calls come from that table; the DNA yielded D and trimming. The data show 80,000 to 95,000 clones, approximately 86% seen once. Trimming cost V 0 bases and J 10 bases, with 10 bases left between them. The CDR3 is 13 amino acids. Germline loops: CDR1 LGHNA, CDR2 YSLEER.

The sequenced material came from peripheral blood. The receptor comes from a man in his 70s with acute or convalescent COVID-19. The J gene is TRBJ2-1, the V gene TRBV4-3; no clear D. This CDR3 reads CASSQDGPREQFF. For the CDR3, the DNA is TGCGCCAGCAGCCAAGATGGCCCGAGGGAGCAGTTCTTC.